This is a list of T cell receptor beta chains from one sample in a study of T cells after yellow fever vaccination. TCRdb passed the 5' RACE reads through MiXCR, listing each CDR3 protein once. Of 50,000 or so distinct CDR3 sequences in the sample, about 7.4% were seen once. The input for sequencing was CD8+ T cells sorted from PBMCs, taken around 14 days after the first yellow fever vaccination. The receptors were sampled from a man in his late teens or twenties who received the YFV17D yellow fever vaccine. Each CDR3 is given with its conserved first and last residue. Fields, in order: V gene, clone size, D gene, J gene, CDR3 DNA, CDR3 protein. A D gene is named only where the DNA matches it firmly. Part of the rows lack a size; the others show once, few, many or a class for expanded clones.

>TRBV11-2|many|TRBD1|TRBJ2-1
TGTGCCAGCAGCTCCCCGGGACAGGGCTTTTATGAGCAGTTCTTC
CASSSPGQGFYEQFF
>TRBV6-6|many|.|TRBJ1-6
TGTGCCAGCCAGTCCGTGGGGGCTTCACCCCTCCACTTT
CASQSVGASPLHF
>TRBV20-1|.|TRBD2|TRBJ2-1
TGCAGTGCTAGACGACGGAGCGGGGGGGCCAATGAGCAGTTCTTC
CSARRRSGGANEQFF
>TRBV5-6|many|TRBD2|TRBJ2-7
TGTGCCAGCAGCTTAGTCCCCCGCGGGGGGCTATACGAGCAGTACTTC
CASSLVPRGGLYEQYF
>TRBV12-3/TRBV12-4|many|TRBD1|TRBJ2-1
TGTGCCAGCAGTTCGCTCCCGGGACAGGGATTTGAGCAGTTCTTC
CASSSLPGQGFEQFF
>TRBV6-5|many|.|TRBJ1-5
TGTGCCAGCGGGGACCCAGGAGGACCCCAGCCCCAGCATTTT
CASGDPGGPQPQHF
>TRBV12-3/TRBV12-4|.|.|TRBJ2-2
TGTGCCAGCAGTTCGGCCGGGGAGCTGTTTTTT
CASSSAGELFF
>TRBV11-2|many|TRBD1|TRBJ2-5
TGTGCCAGCAGCGCGTGGGACAGGGGGCTTGGGGAGACCCAGTACTTC
CASSAWDRGLGETQYF
>TRBV4-1|many|.|TRBJ1-2
TGCGCCAGCAGGTCCGGGACAACGAACTATGGCTACACCTTC
CASRSGTTNYGYTF
>TRBV27|many|.|TRBJ1-5
TGTGCCAGCAGTTTGTTCGAGAGCAATCAGCCCCAGCATTTT
CASSLFESNQPQHF
>TRBV14|many|TRBD1|TRBJ2-7
TGTGCCAGCAGCCAAGATTACGACAGGGACCCCTACGAGCAGTACTTC
CASSQDYDRDPYEQYF
>TRBV2|many|.|TRBJ2-1
TGTGCCAGCCGACGAGACAATGAGCAGTTCTTC
CASRRDNEQFF
>TRBV15|many|.|TRBJ1-3
TGTGCCACCAGCAGAGACCGGAGCTCTGGAAACACCATATATTTT
CATSRDRSSGNTIYF
>TRBV4-1|many|.|TRBJ2-4
TGCGCCAGCAGGCCATTGGGGGGGGCGCCGGCCAAAAACATTCAGTACTTC
CASRPLGGAPAKNIQYF